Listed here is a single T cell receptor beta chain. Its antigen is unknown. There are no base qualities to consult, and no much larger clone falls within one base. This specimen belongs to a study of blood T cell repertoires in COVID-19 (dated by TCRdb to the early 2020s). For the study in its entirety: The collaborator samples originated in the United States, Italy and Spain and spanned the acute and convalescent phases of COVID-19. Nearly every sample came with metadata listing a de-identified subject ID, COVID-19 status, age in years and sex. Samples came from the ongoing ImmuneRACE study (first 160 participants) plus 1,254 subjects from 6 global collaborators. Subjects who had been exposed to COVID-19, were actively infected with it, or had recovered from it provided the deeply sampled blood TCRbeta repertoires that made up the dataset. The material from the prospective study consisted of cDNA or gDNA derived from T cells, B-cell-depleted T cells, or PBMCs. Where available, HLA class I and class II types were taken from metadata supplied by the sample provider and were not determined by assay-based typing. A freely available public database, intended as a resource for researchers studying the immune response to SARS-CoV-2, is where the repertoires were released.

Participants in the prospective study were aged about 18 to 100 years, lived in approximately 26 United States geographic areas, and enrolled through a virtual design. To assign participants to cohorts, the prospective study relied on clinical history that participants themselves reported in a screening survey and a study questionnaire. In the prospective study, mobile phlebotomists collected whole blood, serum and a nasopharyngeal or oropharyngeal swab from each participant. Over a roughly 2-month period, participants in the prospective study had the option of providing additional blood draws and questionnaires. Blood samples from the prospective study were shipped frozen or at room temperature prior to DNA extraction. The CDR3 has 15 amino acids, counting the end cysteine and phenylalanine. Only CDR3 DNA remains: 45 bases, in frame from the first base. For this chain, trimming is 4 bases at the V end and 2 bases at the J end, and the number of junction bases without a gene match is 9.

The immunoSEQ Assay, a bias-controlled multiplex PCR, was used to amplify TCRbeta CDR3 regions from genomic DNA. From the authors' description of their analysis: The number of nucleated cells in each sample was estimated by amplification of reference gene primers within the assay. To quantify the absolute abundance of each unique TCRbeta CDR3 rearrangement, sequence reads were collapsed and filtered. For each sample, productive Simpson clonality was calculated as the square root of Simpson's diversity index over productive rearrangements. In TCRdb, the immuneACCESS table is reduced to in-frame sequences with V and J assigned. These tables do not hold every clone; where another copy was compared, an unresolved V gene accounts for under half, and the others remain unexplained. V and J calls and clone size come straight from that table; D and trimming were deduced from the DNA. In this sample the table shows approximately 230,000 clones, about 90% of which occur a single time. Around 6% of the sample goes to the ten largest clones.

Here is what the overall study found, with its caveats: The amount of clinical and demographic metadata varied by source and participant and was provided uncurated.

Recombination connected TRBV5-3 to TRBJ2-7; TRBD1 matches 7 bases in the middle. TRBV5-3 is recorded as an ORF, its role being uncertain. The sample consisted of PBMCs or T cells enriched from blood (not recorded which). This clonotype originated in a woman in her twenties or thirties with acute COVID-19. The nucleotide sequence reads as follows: TGTGCCAGAAGCCCCCGCACGGGACAGACCTACGAGCAGTACTTC. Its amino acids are CARSPRTGQTYEQYF.